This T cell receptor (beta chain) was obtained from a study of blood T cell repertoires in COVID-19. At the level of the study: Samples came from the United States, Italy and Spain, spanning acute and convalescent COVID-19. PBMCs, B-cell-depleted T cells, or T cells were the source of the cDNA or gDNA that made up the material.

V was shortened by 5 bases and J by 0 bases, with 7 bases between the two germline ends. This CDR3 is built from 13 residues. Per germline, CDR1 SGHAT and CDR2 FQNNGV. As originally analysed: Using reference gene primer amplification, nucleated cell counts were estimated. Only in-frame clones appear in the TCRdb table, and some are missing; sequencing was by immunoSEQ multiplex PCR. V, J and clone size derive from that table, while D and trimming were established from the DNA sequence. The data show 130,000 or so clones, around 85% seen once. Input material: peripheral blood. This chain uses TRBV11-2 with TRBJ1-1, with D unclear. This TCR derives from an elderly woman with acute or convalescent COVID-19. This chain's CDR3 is CASSLHMNTEAFF. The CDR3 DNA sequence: TGTGCCAGCAGCCTTCACATGAACACTGAAGCTTTCTTT.